This T cell receptor (beta chain) is from a study of blood T cell repertoires in COVID-19. Here immunoSEQ multiplex PCR was the method, and the copy in TCRdb shows in-frame clones only, minus some. The repertoire holds some 45,000 clones, with around 91% as singletons. This TCR derives from a man aged 50 to 59 with active COVID-19. The sequenced material came from peripheral blood.

The CDR3 region is CASSIMESEKLFF. CDR3 nucleotide sequence: TGTGCCAGTAGTATTATGGAGTCAGAAAAACTGTTTTTT. The J gene is TRBJ1-4, the V gene TRBV19; D is ambiguous. V lost 3 bases, J lost 8 bases, and 10 bases lay in between. CDR3 length equals 13 residues. Germline CDR1 reads LNHDA; CDR2 reads SQIVND (reference sequence).